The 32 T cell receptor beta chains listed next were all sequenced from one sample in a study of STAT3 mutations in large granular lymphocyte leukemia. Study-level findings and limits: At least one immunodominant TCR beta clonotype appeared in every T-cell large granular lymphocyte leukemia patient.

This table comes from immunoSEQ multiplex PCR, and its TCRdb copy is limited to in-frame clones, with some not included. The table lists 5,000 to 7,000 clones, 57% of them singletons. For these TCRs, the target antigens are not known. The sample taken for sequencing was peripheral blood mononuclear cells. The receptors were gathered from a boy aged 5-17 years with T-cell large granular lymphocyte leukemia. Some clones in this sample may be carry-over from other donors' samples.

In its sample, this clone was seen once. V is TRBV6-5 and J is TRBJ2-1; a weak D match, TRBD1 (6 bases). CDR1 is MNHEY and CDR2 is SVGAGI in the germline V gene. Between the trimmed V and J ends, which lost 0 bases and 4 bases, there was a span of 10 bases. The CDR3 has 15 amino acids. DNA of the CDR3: TGTGCCAGCAGTTACTCGTCAGGGGAATACAATGAGCAGTTCTTC. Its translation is CASSYSSGEYNEQFF.

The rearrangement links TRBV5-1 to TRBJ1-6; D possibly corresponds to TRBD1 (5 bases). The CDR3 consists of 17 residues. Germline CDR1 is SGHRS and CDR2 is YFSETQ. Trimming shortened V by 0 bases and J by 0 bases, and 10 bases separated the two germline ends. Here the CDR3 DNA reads TGCGCCAGCAGCTTGGAAGGTGGGGCCTCCTATAATTCACCCCTCCACTTT. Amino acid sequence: CASSLEGGASYNSPLHF.

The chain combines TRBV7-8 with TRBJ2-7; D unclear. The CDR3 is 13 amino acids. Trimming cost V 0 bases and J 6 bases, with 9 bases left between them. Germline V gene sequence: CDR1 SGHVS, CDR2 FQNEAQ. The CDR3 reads CASSLALRVEQYF. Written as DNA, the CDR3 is TGTGCCAGCAGCTTAGCGCTTAGGGTCGAGCAGTACTTC. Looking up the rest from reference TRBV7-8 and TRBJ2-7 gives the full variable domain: GAGVSQSPRYKVAKRGQDVALRCDPISGHVSLFWYQQALGQGPEFLTYFQNEAQLDKSGLPSDRFFAERPEGSVSTLKIQRTQQEDSAVYLCASSLALRVEQYFGPGTRLTVT.

The DNA of the CDR3 is TGTGCCAGCACAAGGAAAATCGGGACTATCTACGAGCAGTACTTC. It codes for CASTRKIGTIYEQYF. The chain joins TRBV5-6 to TRBJ2-7, with 7 bases that match TRBD2. CDR3 length: 15 amino acids. The trim removed 6 bases at V and 3 bases at J, leaving 12 bases unmatched. Looked up from germline, CDR1 is SGHDT and CDR2 is YYEEEE.

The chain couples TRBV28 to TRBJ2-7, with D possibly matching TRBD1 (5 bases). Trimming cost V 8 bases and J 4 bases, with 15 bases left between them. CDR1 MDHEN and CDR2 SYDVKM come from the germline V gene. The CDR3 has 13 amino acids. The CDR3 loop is CASRTGPLYEQYF. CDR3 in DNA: TGTGCCAGCCGTACAGGACCATTATACGAGCAGTACTTC. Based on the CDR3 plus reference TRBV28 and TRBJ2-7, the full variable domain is DVKVTQSSRYLVKRTGEKVFLECVQDMDHENMFWYRQDPGLGLRLIYFSYDVKMKEKGDIPEGYSVSREKKERFSLILESASTNQTSMYLCASRTGPLYEQYFGPGTRLTVT.

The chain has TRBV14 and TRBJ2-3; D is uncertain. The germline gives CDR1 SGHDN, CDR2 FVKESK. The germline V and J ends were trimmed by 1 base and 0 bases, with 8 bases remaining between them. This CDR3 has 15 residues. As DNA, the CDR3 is TGTGCCAGCAGCCAAGGCGGAGCTAGCACAGATACGCAGTATTTT. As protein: CASSQGGASTDTQYF.

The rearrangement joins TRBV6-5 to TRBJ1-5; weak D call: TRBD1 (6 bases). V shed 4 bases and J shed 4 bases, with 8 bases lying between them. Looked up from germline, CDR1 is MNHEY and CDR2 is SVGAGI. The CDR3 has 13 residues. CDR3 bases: TGTGCCAGCAGTTCCACAGGGAATCAGCCCCAGCATTTT. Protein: CASSSTGNQPQHF.

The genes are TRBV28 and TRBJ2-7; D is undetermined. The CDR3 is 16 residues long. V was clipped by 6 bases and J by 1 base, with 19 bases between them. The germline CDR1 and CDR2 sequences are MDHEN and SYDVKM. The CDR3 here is CASRYTAPRISYEQYF. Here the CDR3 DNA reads TGTGCCAGCAGGTACACTGCCCCAAGGATTTCCTACGAGCAGTACTTC. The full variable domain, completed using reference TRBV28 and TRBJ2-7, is DVKVTQSSRYLVKRTGEKVFLECVQDMDHENMFWYRQDPGLGLRLIYFSYDVKMKEKGDIPEGYSVSREKKERFSLILESASTNQTSMYLCASRYTAPRISYEQYFGPGTRLTVT.

CDR3 sequence: CSVAGVSGAFF. CDR3 DNA sequence: TGCAGCGTTGCGGGGGTTTCGGGAGCTTTCTTT. The chain has TRBV29-1 and TRBJ1-1; tentative D call: TRBD1 (5 bases). CDR1 and CDR2 (germline): SQVTM, ANQGSEA. Trimming took 4 bases from V and 10 from J, leaving 13 bases between them. CDR3 length: 11 amino acids.

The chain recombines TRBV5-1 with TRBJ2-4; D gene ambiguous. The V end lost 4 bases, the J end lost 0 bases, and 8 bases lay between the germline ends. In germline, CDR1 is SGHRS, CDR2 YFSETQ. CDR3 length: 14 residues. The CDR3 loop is CASSPTLAKNIQYF. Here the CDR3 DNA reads TGCGCCAGCAGCCCAACGCTAGCCAAAAACATTCAGTACTTC.

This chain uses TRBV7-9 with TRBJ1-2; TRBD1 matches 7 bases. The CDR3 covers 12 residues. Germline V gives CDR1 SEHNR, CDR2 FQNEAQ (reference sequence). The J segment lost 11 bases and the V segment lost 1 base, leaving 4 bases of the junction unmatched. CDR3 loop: CASSLDHRGYTF. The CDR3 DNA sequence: TGTGCCAGCAGCTTAGATCACAGGGGATACACCTTC.

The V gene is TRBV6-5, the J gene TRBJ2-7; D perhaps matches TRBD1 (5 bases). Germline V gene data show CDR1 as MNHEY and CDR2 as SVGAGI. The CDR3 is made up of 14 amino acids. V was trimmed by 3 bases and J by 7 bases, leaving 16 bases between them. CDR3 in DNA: TGTGCCAGCAGTTATACAGGAGTGCCCTTTGAGCAGTACTTC. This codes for CASSYTGVPFEQYF.

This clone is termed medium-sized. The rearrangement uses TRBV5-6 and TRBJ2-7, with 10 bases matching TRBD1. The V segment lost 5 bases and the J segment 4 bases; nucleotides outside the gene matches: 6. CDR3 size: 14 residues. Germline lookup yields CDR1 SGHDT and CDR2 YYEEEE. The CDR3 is CASRETGGLYEQYF. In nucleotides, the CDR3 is TGTGCCAGCAGGGAGACAGGGGGCCTGTACGAGCAGTACTTC.

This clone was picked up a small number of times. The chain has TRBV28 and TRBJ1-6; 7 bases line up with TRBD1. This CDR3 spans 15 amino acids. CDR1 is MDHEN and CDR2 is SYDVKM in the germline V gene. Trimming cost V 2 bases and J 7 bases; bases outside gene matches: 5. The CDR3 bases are TGTGCCAGCAGTTTAACCGACAGGGACAATTCACCCCTCCACTTT. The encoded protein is CASSLTDRDNSPLHF.

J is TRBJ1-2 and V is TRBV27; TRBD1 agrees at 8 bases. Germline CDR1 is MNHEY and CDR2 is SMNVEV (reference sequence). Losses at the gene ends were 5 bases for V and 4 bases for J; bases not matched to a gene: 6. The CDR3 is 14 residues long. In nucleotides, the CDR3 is TGTGCCAGCAGTAGTTCTGGACAGGGCTATGGCTACACCTTC. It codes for CASSSSGQGYGYTF.

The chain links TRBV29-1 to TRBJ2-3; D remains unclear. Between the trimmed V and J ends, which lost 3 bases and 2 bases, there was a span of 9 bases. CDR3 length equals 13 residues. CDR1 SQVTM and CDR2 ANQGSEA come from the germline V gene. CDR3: CSVEAQVTDTQYF. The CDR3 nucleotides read TGCAGCGTTGAGGCCCAGGTCACAGATACGCAGTATTTT.

The CDR3 is CASSLSTDTQYF. The CDR3 DNA is TGTGCCAGCAGCTTAAGCACAGATACGCAGTATTTT. V usage is TRBV7-9 and J usage is TRBJ2-3; D is undetermined. The CDR3 loop spans 12 amino acids. Germline V gives CDR1 SEHNR, CDR2 FQNEAQ (reference sequence). The V end lost 2 bases, the J end lost 0 bases, and 0 bases lay between the germline ends.

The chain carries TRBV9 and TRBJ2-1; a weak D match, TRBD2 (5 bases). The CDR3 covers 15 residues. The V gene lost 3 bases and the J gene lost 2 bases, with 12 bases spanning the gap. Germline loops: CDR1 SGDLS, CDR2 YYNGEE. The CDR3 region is CASSAEGAPYNEQFF. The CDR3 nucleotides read TGTGCCAGCAGCGCAGAGGGTGCGCCCTACAATGAGCAGTTCTTC.

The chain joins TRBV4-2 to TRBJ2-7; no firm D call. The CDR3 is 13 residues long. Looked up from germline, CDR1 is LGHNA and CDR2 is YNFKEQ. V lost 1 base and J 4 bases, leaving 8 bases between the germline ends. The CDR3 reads CASSQAAAYEQYF. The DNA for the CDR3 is TGTGCCAGCAGCCAAGCGGCAGCTTACGAGCAGTACTTC.

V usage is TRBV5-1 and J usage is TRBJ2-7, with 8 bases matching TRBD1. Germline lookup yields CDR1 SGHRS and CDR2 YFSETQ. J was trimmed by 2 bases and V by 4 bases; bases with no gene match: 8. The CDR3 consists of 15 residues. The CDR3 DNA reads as TGCGCCAGCAGCGACCAGGACAGGGACGCCTACGAGCAGTACTTC. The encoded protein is CASSDQDRDAYEQYF. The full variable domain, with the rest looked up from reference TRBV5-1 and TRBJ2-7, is KAGVTQTPRYLIKTRGQQVTLSCSPISGHRSVSWYQQTPGQGLQFLFEYFSETQRNKGNFPGRFSGRQFSNSRSEMNVSTLELGDSALYLCASSDQDRDAYEQYFGPGTRLTVT.

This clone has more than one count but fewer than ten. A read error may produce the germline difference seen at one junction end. DNA for the CDR3: TGTGCTAGCAGCCTAAGACAGGATTCACCCCTCCACTTT. Translation gives CASSLRQDSPLHF. The chain uses TRBV7-7 and TRBJ1-6; possible D gene TRBD1, 6 bases. The CDR3 runs to 13 residues. Germline V gene sequence: CDR1 SSHAT, CDR2 FNYEAQ (reference sequence).

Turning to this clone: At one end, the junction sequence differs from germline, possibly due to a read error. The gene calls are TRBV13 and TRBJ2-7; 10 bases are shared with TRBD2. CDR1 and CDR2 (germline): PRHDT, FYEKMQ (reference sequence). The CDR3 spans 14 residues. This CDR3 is CASRLAGGPYEQYF. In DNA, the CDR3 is TGTGCCAGCAGGTTAGCGGGGGGCCCCTACGAGCAGTACTTC. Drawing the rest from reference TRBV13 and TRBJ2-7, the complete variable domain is AAGVIQSPRHLIKEKRETATLKCYPIPRHDTVYWYQQGPGQDPQFLISFYEKMQSDKGSIPDRFSAQQFSDYHSELNMSSLELGDSALYFCASRLAGGPYEQYFGPGTRLTVT.

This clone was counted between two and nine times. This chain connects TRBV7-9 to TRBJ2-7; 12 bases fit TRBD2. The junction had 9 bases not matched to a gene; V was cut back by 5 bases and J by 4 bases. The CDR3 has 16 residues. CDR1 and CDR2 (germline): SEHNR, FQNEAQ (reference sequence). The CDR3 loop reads CASSPAPTSGSYEQYF. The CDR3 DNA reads TGTGCCAGCAGCCCCGCCCCGACTAGCGGGAGTTACGAGCAGTACTTC.

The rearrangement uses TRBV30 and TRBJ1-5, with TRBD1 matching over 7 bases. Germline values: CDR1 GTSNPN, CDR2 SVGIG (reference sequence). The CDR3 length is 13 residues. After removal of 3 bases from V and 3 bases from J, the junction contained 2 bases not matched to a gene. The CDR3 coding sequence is TGTGCCTGGAGAGACAGGGCCAATCAGCCCCAGCATTTT. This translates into CAWRDRANQPQHF.

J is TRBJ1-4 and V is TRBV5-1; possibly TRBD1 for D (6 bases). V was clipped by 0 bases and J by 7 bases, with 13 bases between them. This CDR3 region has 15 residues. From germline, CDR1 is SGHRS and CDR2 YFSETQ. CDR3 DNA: TGCGCCAGCAGCTTGGGGCCAGGGGCGGGTGAAAAACTGTTTTTT. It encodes CASSLGPGAGEKLFF.

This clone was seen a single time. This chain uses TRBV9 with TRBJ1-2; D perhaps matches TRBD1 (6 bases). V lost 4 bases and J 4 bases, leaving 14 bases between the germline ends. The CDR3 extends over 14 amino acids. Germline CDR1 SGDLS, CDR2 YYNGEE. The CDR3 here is CASSRDKLLYGYTF. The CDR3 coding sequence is TGTGCCAGCAGCCGGGACAAACTTCTCTATGGCTACACCTTC.

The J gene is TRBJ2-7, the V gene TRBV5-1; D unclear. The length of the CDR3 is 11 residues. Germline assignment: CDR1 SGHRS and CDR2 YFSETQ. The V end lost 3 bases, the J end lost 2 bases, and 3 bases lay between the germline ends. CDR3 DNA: TGCGCCAGCAGCTCGGCCTACGAGCAGTACTTC. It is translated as CASSSAYEQYF.

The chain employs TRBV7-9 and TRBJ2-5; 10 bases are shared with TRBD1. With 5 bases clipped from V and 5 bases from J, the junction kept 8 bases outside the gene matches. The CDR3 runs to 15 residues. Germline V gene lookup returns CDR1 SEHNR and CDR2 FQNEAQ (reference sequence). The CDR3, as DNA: TGTGCCAGCAGCCCTGGGGACAGGGGATTGGAGACCCAGTACTTC. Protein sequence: CASSPGDRGLETQYF.

The CDR3 DNA is TGTGCCAGCAGCGAGGCAAGCTCCTACGAGCAGTACTTC. This gives the protein CASSEASSYEQYF. The V gene is TRBV9, the J gene TRBJ2-7; D is undetermined. Germline V gives CDR1 SGDLS, CDR2 YYNGEE. V was pared by 3 bases and J by 0 bases, with 7 bases between. This CDR3 spans 13 amino acids.

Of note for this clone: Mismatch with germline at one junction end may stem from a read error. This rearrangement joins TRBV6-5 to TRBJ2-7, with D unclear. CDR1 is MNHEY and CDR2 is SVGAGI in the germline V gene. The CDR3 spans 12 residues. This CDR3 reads CASSNSLSEQYF. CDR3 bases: TGTGCCAGCAGTAACTCGCTGAGCGAGCAGTACTTC.

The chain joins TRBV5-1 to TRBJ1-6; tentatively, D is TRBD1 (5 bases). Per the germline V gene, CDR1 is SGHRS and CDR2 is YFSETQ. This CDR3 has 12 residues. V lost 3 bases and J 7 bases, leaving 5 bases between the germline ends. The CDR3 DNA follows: TGCGCCAGCAGCTGGGACAATTCACCCCTCCACTTT. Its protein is CASSWDNSPLHF. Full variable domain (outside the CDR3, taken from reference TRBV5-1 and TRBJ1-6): KAGVTQTPRYLIKTRGQQVTLSCSPISGHRSVSWYQQTPGQGLQFLFEYFSETQRNKGNFPGRFSGRQFSNSRSEMNVSTLELGDSALYLCASSWDNSPLHFGNGTRLTVT.

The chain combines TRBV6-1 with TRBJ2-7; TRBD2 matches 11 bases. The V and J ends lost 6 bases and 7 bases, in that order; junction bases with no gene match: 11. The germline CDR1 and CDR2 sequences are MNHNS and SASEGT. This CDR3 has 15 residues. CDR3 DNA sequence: TGTGCCAGCAGGGGACTAGCGGTGTGGGTGGATGAGCAGTACTTC. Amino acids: CASRGLAVWVDEQYF.